One and the same sample provided the 30 T cell receptor beta chains below, sequenced in a study of blood T cells in healthy people across ages. Alongside a J-beta primer mix, a sample-barcoded 5' primer served in a second PCR lasting about 6 to 11 cycles. In TCRdb, the 5' RACE reads were re-called with MiXCR into one record per CDR3 protein. The sample includes approximately 1.5 million distinct CDR3 sequences, almost 35% of them seen just once. Input material: blood. The receptors stem from a woman aged 25-40 years in good health.

This chain uses TRBV9 with TRBJ2-1; D not certain. Trimming removed 2 bases from V and 8 bases from J, with 14 bases in between. Germline V gene sequence: CDR1 SGDLS, CDR2 YYNGEE. The length of the CDR3 is 14 residues. Written as DNA, the CDR3 is TGTGCCAGCAGCGTTGACCCTCGGATCGATGAGCAGTTCTTC. It translates to CASSVDPRIDEQFF.

The chain has TRBV7-9 and TRBJ2-3; 7 bases line up with TRBD2. The CDR3 extends over 17 amino acids. Germline V gives CDR1 SEHNR, CDR2 FQNEAQ (reference sequence). Trimming took 4 bases from V and 0 from J; bases not matched to a gene: 10. The DNA for the CDR3 is TGTGCCAGCAGCTCCCGGGCTAGCGGTATTAGCACAGATACGCAGTATTTT. It encodes CASSSRASGISTDTQYF.

Details on this clonotype: A junction end diverges from the germline sequence, so it may reflect a read error. The rearrangement joins TRBV3-1 to TRBJ2-1; 12 bases align to TRBD1. The CDR3 covers 14 residues. Germline CDR1 LGHDT, CDR2 YNNKEL (reference sequence). CDR3 bases: TGTGCCGGCAGCCAGGGACAGGGGGCTAATGAGCAGTTCTTC. It encodes CAGSQGQGANEQFF.

The rearrangement joins TRBV7-2 to TRBJ2-7; the D gene is possibly TRBD2 (6 bases). Germline V gene sequence: CDR1 SGHTA, CDR2 FQGNSA. The CDR3 runs 15 residues. The germline V and J ends were trimmed by 5 bases and 3 bases, with 17 bases remaining between them. The CDR3 reads CASSPTRGFYYEQYF. CDR3 nucleotides: TGTGCCAGCAGCCCCACGCGGGGCTTTTACTACGAGCAGTACTTC.

This chain joins TRBV6-1 and TRBJ2-3; 9 nucleotides match TRBD1. The CDR3 extends over 16 amino acids. Germline assignment: CDR1 MNHNS and CDR2 SASEGT. J lost 6 bases, V lost 2 bases, and 9 bases had no gene match. The CDR3 sequence: CASSETYGQGPDTQYF. The DNA for the CDR3 is TGTGCCAGCAGTGAAACGTATGGACAGGGGCCTGATACGCAGTATTTT.

This clonotype was recorded once. The CDR3 DNA reads as TGTGCCATCAGTAAATCCGGGGGTGGGACAGGGGGCAATCAGCCCCAGCATTTT. Translating it yields CAISKSGGGTGGNQPQHF. The chain couples TRBV10-3 to TRBJ1-5; 10 nucleotides match TRBD1. In germline, CDR1 is ENHRY, CDR2 SYGVKD. The V and J ends lost 5 bases and 2 bases, in that order; junction bases with no gene match: 12. The CDR3 length is 18 residues.

This clonotype turned up a few times. The gene calls are TRBV29-1 and TRBJ1-2, with unresolved D. This CDR3 spans 13 amino acids. The germline gives CDR1 SQVTM, CDR2 ANQGSEA. Trimming removed 6 bases at V and 4 bases at J, with 15 bases between. The CDR3 reads CSVQTVLSYGYTF. CDR3 coding DNA: TGCAGCGTCCAGACGGTGCTTAGCTATGGCTACACCTTC.

The CDR3 reads CASSPPRQGSGELFF. The CDR3 nucleotides are TGTGCCAGCAGCCCCCCGAGACAGGGGTCCGGGGAGCTGTTTTTT. The chain combines TRBV7-3 with TRBJ2-2; 8 bases fit TRBD1. Germline V CDR1 and CDR2: SGHTA, FQGTGA. The ends lost 5 bases at V and 6 bases at J; junction bases unmatched: 8. The CDR3 totals 15 residues.

The table lists this clonotype with a few counts. This chain links TRBV9 with TRBJ2-7; TRBD1 might be the D (6 bases). The germline gives CDR1 SGDLS, CDR2 YYNGEE. The CDR3 loop spans 15 amino acids. With 0 bases removed from V and 1 base from J, the gap between germline ends came to 11 bases. CDR3 loop: CASSVADSQSYEQYF. The CDR3 DNA sequence: TGTGCCAGCAGCGTAGCGGACAGCCAATCCTACGAGCAGTACTTC.

Here the CDR3 DNA reads TGCGCCAGCAGCTCAGGGCGTGAAGGGGCCCAGTACTTC. It yields the protein CASSSGREGAQYF. This sequence joins TRBV5-1 and TRBJ2-5; possibly TRBD1 for D (5 bases). The germline V gene encodes CDR1 SGHRS and CDR2 YFSETQ. V lost 3 bases to trimming and J lost 9 bases, with 15 bases between them. This CDR3 is built from 13 residues.

The V and J genes are TRBV7-9 and TRBJ1-1, with D tentatively TRBD1 (6 bases). The CDR3 loop spans 13 amino acids. Germline V gene data show CDR1 as SEHNR and CDR2 as FQNEAQ (reference sequence). The V and J ends lost 7 bases and 6 bases respectively, with 15 bases between them. CDR3 nucleotides: TGTGCCAGCACCCTACAGGGAGGTGCTGAAGCTTTCTTT. Translating it yields CASTLQGGAEAFF.

The J gene is TRBJ1-1, the V gene TRBV12-3 or TRBV12-4; the D is unclear. CDR3 length equals 12 residues. V dropped 6 bases and J dropped 3 bases, with 8 bases sitting between them. In DNA, the CDR3 is TGTGCCAGCAGCTATATGGACACTGAAGCTTTCTTT. Its translation: CASSYMDTEAFF.

The rearrangement uses TRBV3-1 and TRBJ2-5; the match to TRBD2 covers 11 bases. TRBJ2-7 matches the DNA end more closely, so the J call is doubtful. Germline V CDR1 and CDR2: LGHDT, YNNKEL (reference sequence). The CDR3 is made up of 15 amino acids. The CDR3 loop is CASSQELAGAREQYF. The CDR3 nucleotides read TGTGCCAGCAGCCAAGAACTAGCGGGAGCCCGCGAGCAGTACTTC.

V usage is TRBV27 and J usage is TRBJ2-1; D is perhaps TRBD2 (6 bases). V lost 10 bases, J lost 12 bases, and 19 bases lay in between. Per germline, CDR1 MNHEY and CDR2 SMNVEV (reference sequence). The CDR3 has 12 amino acids. The CDR3, as DNA: TGTGCCACCCGGGGGATGGGTCAGTCGCAGTTCTTC. It yields the protein CATRGMGQSQFF.

The V gene is TRBV3-1, the J gene TRBJ2-3, with a weak D call TRBD2 (5 bases). The V and J ends lost 1 base and 2 bases respectively, with 10 bases between them. This CDR3 has 15 amino acids. In germline, CDR1 is LGHDT, CDR2 YNNKEL (reference sequence). Written as DNA, the CDR3 is TGTGCCAGCAGCCAAGGGGCGGACTTCACAGATACGCAGTATTTT. Translation: CASSQGADFTDTQYF.

This clonotype was counted only a few times. This chain connects TRBV28 to TRBJ1-2; D may be TRBD1 (5 bases). V dropped 5 bases and J dropped 4 bases, with 23 bases sitting between them. Germline CDR1 MDHEN, CDR2 SYDVKM. The CDR3 is made up of 17 amino acids. This CDR3 reads CASSDPRGAAPSYGYTF. The CDR3 DNA reads TGTGCCAGCAGTGACCCTCGTGGGGCAGCTCCAAGCTATGGCTACACCTTC.

V usage is TRBV11-2 and J usage is TRBJ1-6, with D perhaps matching TRBD1 (6 bases). The CDR3 spans 17 residues. Germline CDR1 SGHAT, CDR2 FQNNGV. V lost 3 bases and J lost 4, with 16 bases in between. The CDR3 loop is CASSFGQSSRYNSPLHF. CDR3 DNA sequence: TGTGCCAGCAGCTTCGGACAGTCCTCCCGGTATAATTCACCCCTCCACTTT.

As concerns this clonotype: Relative to the germline gene, one junction end is altered; a read error may explain this. The chain couples TRBV27 to TRBJ2-1; D is undetermined. Germline V gives CDR1 MNHEY, CDR2 SMNVEV (reference sequence). This CDR3 comprises 12 residues. DNA for the CDR3: TGTGCCAGCAGGACCGCATACAATGGGCAGTTCTTC. This translates into CASRTAYNGQFF.

V usage is TRBV7-2 and J usage is TRBJ1-2; D call uncertain. Germline-derived CDR1 and CDR2 are SGHTA and FQGNSA. The CDR3 is 15 amino acids. V was trimmed by 1 base and J by 1 base, leaving 10 bases between them. DNA for the CDR3: TGTGCCAGCAGCTTAGAGTCGGTATATAACTATGGCTACACCTTC. This translates into CASSLESVYNYGYTF.

At least ten counts were recorded for this clonotype. The V gene is TRBV4-2, the J gene TRBJ2-1; 10 nucleotides match TRBD2. V dropped 5 bases and J dropped 0; count of bases not matched to a gene: 7. CDR1 and CDR2 (germline): LGHNA, YNFKEQ. This CDR3 region has 17 residues. The CDR3 loop is CASSFEAGGLSYNEQFF. The CDR3 coding sequence is TGTGCCAGCAGCTTCGAAGCGGGAGGGCTCTCCTACAATGAGCAGTTCTTC.

There are a few counts of this clonotype. CDR3 protein: CASSFMVRAEAFF. CDR3 bases: TGTGCCAGCAGTTTTATGGTTCGGGCTGAAGCTTTCTTT. The V gene is TRBV12-3 or TRBV12-4, the J gene TRBJ1-1, with unresolved D. Trimming took off 3 bases at V and 6 bases at J, with 11 bases between the two ends. The CDR3 spans 13 residues.

This clonotype was seen only a few times. V is TRBV2 and J is TRBJ1-2; maybe TRBD1 (5 bases). The V gene's germline CDR1 is SNHLY and CDR2 FYNNEI. CDR3 length: 15 residues. Trimming cost V 4 bases and J 7 bases, with 19 bases left between them. Here the CDR3 reads CASSVERGRGGGYTF. The CDR3 coding sequence is TGTGCCAGCAGTGTCGAGCGGGGCCGTGGTGGTGGCTACACCTTC.

In its sample, this clonotype was seen a few times. The chain links TRBV20-1 to TRBJ2-5, with 11 nucleotides matching TRBD2. Germline V gives CDR1 DFQATT, CDR2 SNEGSKA (reference sequence). V trimming: 5 bases; J trimming: 3 bases; junction bases outside the gene matches: 8. The CDR3 is made up of 15 amino acids. The CDR3 DNA follows: TGCAGTGCTGGGAAACTAGCGGGAGACGAAGAGACCCAGTACTTC. Amino acid sequence: CSAGKLAGDEETQYF.

The chain has TRBV6-5 and TRBJ2-1; D unresolved. Germline CDR1 is MNHEY and CDR2 is SVGAGI. The CDR3 runs to 13 residues. Between the trimmed V and J ends, which lost 2 bases and 9 bases, there was a span of 11 bases. The DNA of the CDR3 is TGTGCCAGCAGTTACCAGCCCCGTCTTGAGCAGTTCTTC. Its protein is CASSYQPRLEQFF.

This rearrangement joins TRBV5-6 to TRBJ2-3, with 9 bases that match TRBD2. Germline V gene lookup returns CDR1 SGHDT and CDR2 YYEEEE. This CDR3 contains 16 residues. V lost 3 bases and J lost 6; bases outside the gene matches: 11. CDR3 coding DNA: TGTGCCAGCAGCTCCCCGCGGGAGGGCCTTCGGGATACGCAGTATTTT. Translating gives CASSSPREGLRDTQYF.

The chain has TRBV7-2 and TRBJ2-2, with unresolved D. V was trimmed by 5 bases and J by 4 bases, leaving 11 bases between them. This CDR3 contains 14 residues. The germline V gene encodes CDR1 SGHTA and CDR2 FQGNSA. The CDR3 DNA sequence: TGTGCCAGCAGCCCATTTCGGTCCACCGGGGAGCTGTTTTTT. Its translation: CASSPFRSTGELFF.

V gene TRBV6-1 combines with J gene TRBJ1-2, with no clear D. The CDR3 loop spans 15 amino acids. The V end was cut by 6 bases, the J end by 8 bases, with 22 bases between. Germline V gene data show CDR1 as MNHNS and CDR2 as SASEGT. The DNA of the CDR3 is TGTGCCAGCAGGCCGCCACAGTTACACTATGGAGGCTACACCTTC. It translates to CASRPPQLHYGGYTF.

This clonotype occurred a few times. The chain has TRBV7-8 and TRBJ1-2, with D tentatively TRBD1 (6 bases). V lost 0 bases, J lost 8 bases, and 19 bases lay in between. Germline lookup yields CDR1 SGHVS and CDR2 FQNEAQ. The CDR3 is made up of 16 amino acids. The CDR3 region is CASSLAQQGAPGGYTF. Here the CDR3 DNA reads TGTGCCAGCAGCTTAGCACAACAGGGAGCTCCTGGGGGCTACACCTTC.

This clonotype was counted a few times. This sequence joins TRBV29-1 and TRBJ1-5; 11 positions agree with TRBD1. Germline V gene lookup returns CDR1 SQVTM and CDR2 ANQGSEA. Trimming cost V 3 bases and J 6 bases; bases outside gene matches: 10. This CDR3 spans 16 amino acids. The CDR3 DNA reads as TGCAGCGTTGACGACCGTCGGACAGGGGGCTGTCAGCCCCAGCATTTT. As protein: CSVDDRRTGGCQPQHF.

The rearrangement joins TRBV7-3 to TRBJ2-1, with TRBD2 identical over 8 bases. CDR1 is SGHTA, CDR2 FQGTGA, per germline. CDR3 length: 15 amino acids. V trimming: 3 bases; J trimming: 3 bases; junction bases outside the gene matches: 4. The CDR3 loop reads CASSLSGSVYNEQFF. CDR3 in DNA: TGTGCCAGCAGCTTGAGCGGGAGTGTCTACAATGAGCAGTTCTTC.